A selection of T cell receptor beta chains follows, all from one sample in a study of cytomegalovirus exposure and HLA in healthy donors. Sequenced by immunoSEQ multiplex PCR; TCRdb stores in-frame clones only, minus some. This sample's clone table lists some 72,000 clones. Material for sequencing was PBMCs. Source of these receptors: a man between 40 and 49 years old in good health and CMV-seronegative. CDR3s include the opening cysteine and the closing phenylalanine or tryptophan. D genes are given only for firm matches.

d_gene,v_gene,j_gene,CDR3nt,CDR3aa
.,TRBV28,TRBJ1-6,TGTGCCACCGGTCTCCGGGGGTATAATTCACCCCTCCACTTT,CATGLRGYNSPLHF
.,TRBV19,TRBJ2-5,TGTGCCAGTAGGGCCGATGAAGAAGAGACCCAGTACTTC,CASRADEEETQYF
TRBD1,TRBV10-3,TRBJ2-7,TGTGCCATCAAGGACAGGCCAGCCTACGAGCAGTACTTC,CAIKDRPAYEQYF
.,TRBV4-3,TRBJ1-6,TGCGCCAGCAGCCAAGATCTTGGAGCCCCTAATTCACCCCTCCACTTT,CASSQDLGAPNSPLHF
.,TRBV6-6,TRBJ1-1,TGTGCCAGCAGTTACTCGATTGGTAGGAGGAACACTGAAGCTTTCTTT,CASSYSIGRRNTEAFF
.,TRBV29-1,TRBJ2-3,TGCAGCGTTGATAAAGGGGCACATGATACGCAGTATTTT,CSVDKGAHDTQYF
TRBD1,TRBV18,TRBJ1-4,TGTGCCAGCTCATCGGGACAGATAGCAACTAATGAAAAACTGTTTTTT,CASSSGQIATNEKLFF
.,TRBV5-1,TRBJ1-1,TGCGCCAGCAGCTTGACAGATCGTGAAGCTTTCTTT,CASSLTDREAFF
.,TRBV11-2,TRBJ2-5,TGTGCCAGCAGCTTAGAGGCGGCCCACGTGGAGACCCAGTACTTC,CASSLEAAHVETQYF
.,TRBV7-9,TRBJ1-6,TGTGCCAGCGGAGAGGGGAGGGAGTCACCCCTCCACTTT,CASGEGRESPLHF
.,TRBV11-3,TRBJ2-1,TGTGCCAGCAGCTTAGACGGCGGAGGCTACAATGAGCAGTTCTTC,CASSLDGGGYNEQFF
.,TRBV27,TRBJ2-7,TGTGCCAGCAGTTTCTCCGGGAGTGGTCTCGAGCAGTACTTC,CASSFSGSGLEQYF
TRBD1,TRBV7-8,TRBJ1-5,TGTGCCAGCAGCTTAGGTCAGGGGGTTAGCAATCAGCCCCAGCATTTT,CASSLGQGVSNQPQHF
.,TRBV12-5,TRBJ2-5,TGTGCTAGTGGTCCCGCAGGGTGGCAAGAGACCCAGTACTTC,CASGPAGWQETQYF
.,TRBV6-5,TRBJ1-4,TGTGCCAGCAGTTGGGAGTATAATGAAAAATTGTTTTTT,CASSWEYNEKLFF
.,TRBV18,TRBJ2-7,TGTGCCAGCTCACCACAATCCAGCGGTCACTCCTACGAGCAGTACTTC,CASSPQSSGHSYEQYF
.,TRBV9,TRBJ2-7,TGTGCCAGCAGCGTACTAGCGACGTCCTACGAGCAGTACTTC,CASSVLATSYEQYF
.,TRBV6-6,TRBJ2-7,TGTGCCAGCGCCCCCCCCGGGGGTAACTACGAGCAGTACTTC,CASAPPGGNYEQYF
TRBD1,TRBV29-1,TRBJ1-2,TGCAGCGTTGGGGTTCCAGGGGGTGGAGGCTACACCTTC,CSVGVPGGGGYTF
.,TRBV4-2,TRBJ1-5,TGTGCCAGCAGCGAGGACAGTCGCAAGACCCAGCATTTT,CASSEDSRKTQHF
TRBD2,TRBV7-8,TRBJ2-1,TGTGCCAGCAGCTTAGCGAGGCGGGGGGAGCAGTTCTTC,CASSLARRGEQFF
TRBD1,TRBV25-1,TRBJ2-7,TGTGCCAGCGAGCCGGGACAGGGCACGTCCGAGCAGTACTTC,CASEPGQGTSEQYF
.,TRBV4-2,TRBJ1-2,TGTGCCAGCAGCCAACGCGAATATGGCTACACCTTC,CASSQREYGYTF
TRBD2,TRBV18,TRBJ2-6,TGTGCCAGCTCAGTGACAAGCGGGGGGCCGAACTCTGGGGCCAACGTCCTGACTTTC,CASSVTSGGPNSGANVLTF
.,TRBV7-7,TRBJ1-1,TGTGCTAGCAGCTTAGCGCACGGCACTGAAGCTTTCTTT,CASSLAHGTEAFF
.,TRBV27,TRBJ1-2,TGTGCCAGCAGAAGTGGACAGCTGACTAACTATGGCTACACCTTC,CASRSGQLTNYGYTF
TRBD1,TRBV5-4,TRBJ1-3,TGTGCCAGCAGCTACCGACAGGGGGCGACGCCTGGAAACACCATATATTTT,CASSYRQGATPGNTIYF
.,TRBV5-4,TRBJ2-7,TGTGCCAGCAGCTTTTCCGGACAGACCTACGAGCAGTACTTC,CASSFSGQTYEQYF
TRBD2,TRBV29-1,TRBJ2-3,TGCAGCGTGCGGACTAGCGGGCCTACAGATACGCAGTATTTT,CSVRTSGPTDTQYF
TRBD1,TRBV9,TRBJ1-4,TGTGCCAGCAGCGCCAGAGGGACAGGGGAAGAAAAACTGTTTTTT,CASSARGTGEEKLFF
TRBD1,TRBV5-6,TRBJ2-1,TGTGCCAGCAGCTTGGCCGGTAGGGACAGGGGCAATGAGCAGTTCTTC,CASSLAGRDRGNEQFF
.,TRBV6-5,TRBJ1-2,TGTGCCAGCAGCCTAGACAGGCTTCAGGGCTATGGCTACACCTTC,CASSLDRLQGYGYTF
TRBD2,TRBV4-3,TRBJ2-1,TGCGCCAGCAGCCAAGACCTAGCGGGAGTTCTTAATGAGCAGTTCTTC,CASSQDLAGVLNEQFF
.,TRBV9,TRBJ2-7,TGTGCCAGCAGCTCTGCGTCGGGCGAGCAGTACTTC,CASSSASGEQYF
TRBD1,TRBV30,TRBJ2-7,TGTGCCTGGGATCAGAGAACCGGGACAGGGAAGTCCTACGAGCAGTACTTC,CAWDQRTGTGKSYEQYF
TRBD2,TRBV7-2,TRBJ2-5,TGTGCCAGCAGCCCCCAGCGGGGACAAGAGACCCAGTACTTC,CASSPQRGQETQYF
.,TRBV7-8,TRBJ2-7,TGTGCCAGCAGCTTAGGCAGGGACTACGAGCAGTACTTC,CASSLGRDYEQYF
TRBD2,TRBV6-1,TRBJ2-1,TGTGCCAGCAGTGAAGGACTAGCGGGCGAAACCACCTACAATGAGCAGTTCTTC,CASSEGLAGETTYNEQFF
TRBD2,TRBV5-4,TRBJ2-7,TGTGCCAGCAGCTCCCAAACCCAACTAGCGGCCTACGAGCAGTACTTC,CASSSQTQLAAYEQYF
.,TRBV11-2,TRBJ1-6,TGTGCCAGCAGCTTAGGCACTTCGAATTCACCCCTCCACTTT,CASSLGTSNSPLHF
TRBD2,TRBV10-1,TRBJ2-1,TGCGCCAGCAGTGATAGCGGGAGCCCGTACAATGAGCAGTTCTTC,CASSDSGSPYNEQFF
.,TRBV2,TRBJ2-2,TGTGCCAGCACCCGGAACCAGGCGAACACCGGGGAGCTGTTTTTT,CASTRNQANTGELFF
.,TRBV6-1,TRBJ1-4,TGTGCCAGCAGTCCCCGGACAACAACTAATGAAAAACTGTTTTTT,CASSPRTTTNEKLFF